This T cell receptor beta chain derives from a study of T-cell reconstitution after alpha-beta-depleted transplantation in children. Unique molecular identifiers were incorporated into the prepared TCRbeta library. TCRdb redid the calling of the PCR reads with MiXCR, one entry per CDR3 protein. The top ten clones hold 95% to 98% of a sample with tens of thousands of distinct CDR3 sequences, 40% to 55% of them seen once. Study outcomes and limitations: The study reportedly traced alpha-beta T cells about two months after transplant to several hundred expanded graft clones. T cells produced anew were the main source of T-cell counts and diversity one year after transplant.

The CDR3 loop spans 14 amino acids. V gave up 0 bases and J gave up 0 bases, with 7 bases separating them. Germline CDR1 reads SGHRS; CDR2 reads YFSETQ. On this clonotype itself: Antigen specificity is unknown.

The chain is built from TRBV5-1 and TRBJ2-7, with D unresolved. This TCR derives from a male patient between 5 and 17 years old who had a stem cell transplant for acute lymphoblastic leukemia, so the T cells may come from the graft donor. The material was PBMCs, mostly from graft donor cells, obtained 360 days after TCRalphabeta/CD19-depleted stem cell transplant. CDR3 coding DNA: TGCGCCAGCAGCTTGGAAAGCGTCTCCTACGAGCAGTACTTC. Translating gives CASSLESVSYEQYF. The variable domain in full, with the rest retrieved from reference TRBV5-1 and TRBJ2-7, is KAGVTQTPRYLIKTRGQQVTLSCSPISGHRSVSWYQQTPGQGLQFLFEYFSETQRNKGNFPGRFSGRQFSNSRSEMNVSTLELGDSALYLCASSLESVSYEQYFGPGTRLTVT.